The present T cell receptor (beta chain) was sequenced within a study of cytomegalovirus exposure and HLA in healthy donors. Trimming left V 9 bases short and J 6 bases short, with 15 bases between. The V gene's germline CDR1 is LNHDA and CDR2 SQIVND (reference sequence). The CDR3 is 13 residues long. PCR involved 60 Vbeta and 13 Jbeta primers. The protocol was immunoSEQ multiplex PCR, while the TCRdb copy is restricted to in-frame clones and leaves out a portion. Among 95,000 or so clones listed, under 90% were seen once. Source material: PBMCs. The gene calls are TRBV19 and TRBJ1-5; D not certain. This clonotype originated in a woman in her 70s in good health and CMV-seropositive. The CDR3 DNA sequence: TGTGCCAGCCATGCTGGCCTTACTCAGCCCCAGCATTTT. This encodes CASHAGLTQPQHF.